These 26 T cell receptor beta chains originate from one sample sequenced in a study of vaccination effects on CD4 cells after COVID-19. No cognate antigen is known for these TCRs. Antigen-specific CD4+ T cell clonotypes were called by their expansion after viral peptide-pool culture in ViraFEST. CD4+ T cells were isolated after around 10 days of culture. Vaccinated participants had no history of SARS-CoV-2 infection and tested negative for nucleocapsid antibodies. Profiling relied on immunoSEQ multiplex PCR, and the TCRdb table lists in-frame clones only, not all of them. The table lists about 73,000 clones, 78% of them singletons, with 10% to 13% in the top ten. This material consisted of CD4+ T cells from PBMCs cultured with SARS-CoV-2 spike peptides, taken before COVID-19 vaccination. Receptor source: a human donor who received a COVID-19 vaccine.

The rearrangement links TRBV7-8 to TRBJ2-2, with TRBD2 identical over 13 bases. V was pared by 5 bases and J by 7 bases, with 10 bases of the junction left unmatched. The germline V gene encodes CDR1 SGHVS and CDR2 FQNEAQ. This CDR3 spans 17 amino acids. The CDR3 nucleotides read TGTGCCAGCAGCCGAGAGACTAGCGGGGGGTTCGACGGGGAGCTGTTTTTT. This encodes CASSRETSGGFDGELFF.

This clone came up once. This chain joins TRBV4-3 and TRBJ1-2; tentative D call: TRBD1 (6 bases). The CDR3 is made up of 12 amino acids. Trimming took off 1 base at V and 8 bases at J, with 8 bases between the two ends. Germline V CDR1 and CDR2: LGHNA, YSLEER. As DNA, the CDR3 is TGCGCCAGCAGCCAAGGACAGGCGGGCTACACCTTC. This codes for CASSQGQAGYTF.

This chain joins TRBV3-1 (or the pseudogene TRBV3-2) and TRBJ1-3; D call uncertain. Germline V gives CDR1 LGHDT, CDR2 YNNKEL (reference sequence). CDR3 length equals 12 residues. The ends were cut back, 4 bases at V and 3 bases at J, with 4 bases in the middle. The DNA of the CDR3 is TGTGCCAGCAGCCCTGGTGGAAACACCATATATTTT. Its protein is CASSPGGNTIYF.

The chain carries TRBV12-5 and TRBJ2-5, with TRBD1 matching over 8 bases. Germline lookup yields CDR1 LGHNT and CDR2 FRNRAP. This CDR3 is 14 amino acids long. The V and J ends lost 6 bases and 4 bases, in that order; junction bases with no gene match: 7. The CDR3 protein is CASGRGQGGETQYF. CDR3 DNA sequence: TGTGCTAGTGGCCGCGGACAGGGTGGAGAGACCCAGTACTTC.

The chain combines TRBV5-1 with TRBJ2-1; D is possibly TRBD1 (5 bases). Trimming removed 0 bases at V and 7 bases at J, with 8 bases between. The germline V gene has CDR1 SGHRS and CDR2 YFSETQ. The CDR3 has 13 amino acids. The CDR3 sequence: CASSLAPGNEQFF. As DNA, the CDR3 is TGCGCCAGCAGCTTGGCCCCAGGGAATGAGCAGTTCTTC. Full variable domain (missing parts from reference TRBV5-1 and TRBJ2-1): KAGVTQTPRYLIKTRGQQVTLSCSPISGHRSVSWYQQTPGQGLQFLFEYFSETQRNKGNFPGRFSGRQFSNSRSEMNVSTLELGDSALYLCASSLAPGNEQFFGPGTRLTVL.

This clone occurred a few times. The rearrangement joins TRBV5-1 to TRBJ1-1; 9 nucleotides align to TRBD1. The CDR3 totals 16 residues. Germline CDR1 SGHRS, CDR2 YFSETQ. With V trimmed by 4 bases and J by 3 bases, 10 bases remained unmatched. CDR3 nucleotide sequence: TGCGCCAGCAGCCCTACAGGGGGCGCTGGAGACACTGAAGCTTTCTTT. This sequence encodes CASSPTGGAGDTEAFF.

The sample holds one count of this clone. J is TRBJ1-5 and V is TRBV6-4; no reliable D call. The CDR3 has 15 amino acids. Trimming stripped 6 bases from V and 1 base from J, with 13 bases between. Germline CDR1 is MRHNA and CDR2 is SNTAGT. CDR3 sequence reads: CASRSTKNSNQPQHF. CDR3 coding DNA: TGTGCCAGCAGGAGCACAAAAAACAGCAATCAGCCCCAGCATTTT.

This sequence joins TRBV18 and TRBJ1-2, with TRBD1 matching 8 bases. The germline gives CDR1 KGHSH, CDR2 LQKENI. The ends lost 3 bases at V and 6 bases at J; junction bases unmatched: 12. The CDR3 sequence is 16 residues long. CDR3 residues: CASSPQLGQGANGYTF. CDR3 sequence (DNA): TGTGCCAGCTCACCTCAATTGGGGCAGGGGGCGAATGGCTACACCTTC. Full variable domain (rest looked up from reference TRBV18 and TRBJ1-2): NAGVMQNPRHLVRRRGQEARLRCSPMKGHSHVYWYRQLPEEGLKFMVYLQKENIIDESGMPKERFSAEFPKEGPSILRIQQVVRGDSAAYFCASSPQLGQGANGYTFGSGTRLTVV.

The J gene is TRBJ2-7, the V gene TRBV6-5; the D call may be TRBD1 or TRBD2 (5 bases each). The CDR3 consists of 15 residues. Per germline, CDR1 MNHEY and CDR2 SVGAGI. With 4 bases removed from V and 0 bases from J, the gap between germline ends came to 13 bases. The CDR3 spells CASSSRGSSSYEQYV. In DNA, the CDR3 is TGTGCCAGCAGTTCGAGGGGTAGTAGCTCCTACGAGCAGTACGTC.

This clone was seen just once. This sequence joins TRBV24-1 and TRBJ1-3; the D is unclear. V shed 1 base and J shed 1 base, with 13 bases lying between them. This CDR3 has 17 amino acids. CDR1 and CDR2 from the germline V gene are KGHDR and SFDVKD. This CDR3 reads CATSDFTVSKSGNTIYF. The CDR3 bases are TGTGCCACCAGTGATTTTACAGTTTCCAAATCTGGAAACACCATATATTTT.

The chain joins TRBV7-8 to TRBJ2-7; D remains ambiguous. Between the trimmed V and J ends, which lost 1 base and 3 bases, there was a span of 13 bases. The CDR3 runs 15 residues. Germline V lookup: CDR1 SGHVS, CDR2 FQNEAQ. The CDR3 is CASSLVSTALYEQYV. The DNA of the CDR3 is TGTGCCAGCAGCTTAGTGTCGACGGCCCTCTACGAGCAGTACGTC.

J is TRBJ2-7 and V is TRBV10-1; a possible D gene is TRBD1 (6 bases). The ends were cut back, 6 bases at V and 5 bases at J, with 14 bases in the middle. The V gene's germline CDR1 is WNHNN and CDR2 SYGVQD (reference sequence). The CDR3 runs 13 residues. The CDR3 sequence is CASSPGVGDEQYV. Here the CDR3 DNA reads TGCGCCAGCAGCCCAGGGGTCGGGGACGAGCAGTACGTC.

The chain employs TRBV5-1 and TRBJ2-1; TRBD2 matches at 7 bases. Germline lookup yields CDR1 SGHRS and CDR2 YFSETQ. This CDR3 region has 17 residues. Trimming cost V 2 bases and J 5 bases; bases outside gene matches: 13. The CDR3, as DNA: TGCGCCAGCAGCTTTGCGTCTATGGGCGGGGGAAACAATGAGCAGTTCTTC. It specifies CASSFASMGGGNNEQFF. Full variable domain (remainder filled in from reference TRBV5-1 and TRBJ2-1): KAGVTQTPRYLIKTRGQQVTLSCSPISGHRSVSWYQQTPGQGLQFLFEYFSETQRNKGNFPGRFSGRQFSNSRSEMNVSTLELGDSALYLCASSFASMGGGNNEQFFGPGTRLTVL.

This rearrangement joins TRBV11-3 to TRBJ2-7; D perhaps matches TRBD2 (6 bases). CDR3 length: 16 residues. V lost 1 base to trimming and J lost 0 bases, with 13 bases between them. Germline CDR1 is SGHNT and CDR2 is YENEEA. In DNA form, the CDR3 reads TGTGCCAGCAGCTTAGGAACGGGGGACCACTCCTACGAGCAGTACGTC. Translated: CASSLGTGDHSYEQYV.

The V gene is TRBV6-6, the J gene TRBJ2-7; D ambiguous. CDR3 length: 12 residues. Germline loops: CDR1 MNHNY, CDR2 SVGAGI (reference sequence). The ends were cut back, 7 bases at V and 1 base at J, with 8 bases in the middle. The CDR3 loop reads CASTEGSYEQYV. CDR3 DNA sequence: TGTGCCAGCACGGAAGGTTCCTACGAGCAGTACGTC.

The table lists this clone with a few counts. This chain uses TRBV2 with TRBJ1-2, with 9 bases fitting TRBD1. The CDR3 has 14 amino acids. Germline V gene lookup returns CDR1 SNHLY and CDR2 FYNNEI. The V gene end was trimmed by 4 bases and the J gene end by 4 bases; junction bases not matched to a gene: 4. This CDR3 reads CASSVPGQGYGYTF. The CDR3 DNA is TGTGCCAGCAGTGTTCCGGGACAGGGCTATGGCTACACCTTC.

The rearrangement joins TRBV5-4 to TRBJ2-5; 9 nucleotides align to TRBD1. Germline V gene data show CDR1 as SGHNT and CDR2 as YYREEE (reference sequence). The CDR3 runs to 16 residues. Trimming at V came to 3 bases and at J to 3 bases, leaving 9 bases not matched to a gene. The chain's CDR3 is CASSSGDRGGKETQYF. The CDR3 region has the DNA TGTGCCAGCAGCTCCGGCGACAGGGGGGGAAAAGAGACCCAGTACTTC.

The chain has TRBV23-1 and TRBJ1-2; D uncertain. TRBV23-1 is given ORF status, its function remaining uncertain. With 0 bases removed from V and 8 bases from J, the gap between germline ends came to 16 bases. There are 15 residues in the CDR3. CDR3 DNA: TGCGCCAGCAGTCAATCGTCGTCTAGGGTGTTCGGCTACACCTTC. As protein: CASSQSSSRVFGYTF.

The chain is built from TRBV6-5 and TRBJ1-5; D is ambiguous. Trimming took 6 bases from V and 2 from J, leaving 14 bases between them. CDR1 and CDR2 from the germline V gene are MNHEY and SVGAGI. CDR3 length equals 15 residues. The CDR3 region has the DNA TGTGCCAGCAGGGCAGCTGCTTTGGGCAATCAGCCCCAGCATTTT. This gives the protein CASRAAALGNQPQHF.

The chain employs TRBV5-8 and TRBJ2-3, with D tentatively TRBD2 (6 bases). Germline CDR1 SGHTS, CDR2 YDEGEE. The V end was cut by 7 bases, the J end by 5 bases, with 11 bases between. This CDR3 comprises 12 residues. CDR3 sequence reads: CASPGGLDTQYF. CDR3 bases: TGTGCCAGCCCTGGGGGGTTAGATACGCAGTATTTT.

The CDR3 spells CASSPVGGALNSPLHF. DNA of the CDR3: TGTGCCAGCAGCCCAGTCGGGGGGGCGCTTAATTCACCCCTCCACTTT. The gene calls are TRBV9 and TRBJ1-6; the D gene is possibly TRBD1 (6 bases). Trimming left V 4 bases short and J 6 bases short, with 17 bases between. CDR1 is SGDLS, CDR2 YYNGEE, per germline. The length of the CDR3 is 16 residues.

V usage is TRBV7-2 and J usage is TRBJ1-4; no firm D call. The germline V and J ends were trimmed by 3 bases and 1 base, with 6 bases remaining between them. CDR3 length: 14 amino acids. Germline-derived CDR1 and CDR2 are SGHTA and FQGNSA. The CDR3 bases are TGTGCCAGCAGCTTGAGGGTAACTAATGAAAAACTGTTTTTT. Its translation is CASSLRVTNEKLFF.

The rearrangement links TRBV5-1 to TRBJ2-1; TRBD1 aligns across 12 bases. Unmatched junction bases numbered 4, after V lost 5 bases and J lost 7 bases. Per germline, CDR1 SGHRS and CDR2 YFSETQ. The CDR3 has 14 amino acids. In nucleotides, the CDR3 is TGCGCCAGCAGAGGGGACAGGGGGCGGAATGAGCAGTTCTTC. It is translated as CASRGDRGRNEQFF. Using reference TRBV5-1 and TRBJ2-1 for the parts outside the CDR3, the full variable domain is KAGVTQTPRYLIKTRGQQVTLSCSPISGHRSVSWYQQTPGQGLQFLFEYFSETQRNKGNFPGRFSGRQFSNSRSEMNVSTLELGDSALYLCASRGDRGRNEQFFGPGTRLTVL.

This clone was observed a handful of times. This chain connects TRBV27 to TRBJ1-1; D gene uncertain. Germline V gives CDR1 MNHEY, CDR2 SMNVEV (reference sequence). Deletions cut 8 bases from V and 5 bases from J, with 15 bases between. The CDR3 covers 13 residues. CDR3 amino acids: CASSYGLGTEAFF. The CDR3 DNA is TGTGCCAGCTCCTACGGCCTAGGGACTGAAGCTTTCTTT.

The chain uses TRBV18 and TRBJ1-4; no firm D call. The germline gives CDR1 KGHSH, CDR2 LQKENI. V was pared by 2 bases and J by 12 bases, with 10 bases between. CDR3 length: 12 amino acids. Written as DNA, the CDR3 is TGTGCCAGCTCACCAGCGGGGTTGGAACTGTTTTTT. It translates to CASSPAGLELFF.

CDR3 coding DNA: TGCGCCAGCAGCCAAGGAGCCGGGACCCCGCAGTATTTT. This encodes CASSQGAGTPQYF. V usage is TRBV4-3 and J usage is TRBJ2-3; D tentatively fits TRBD1 or TRBD2 (5 bases each). Germline loops: CDR1 LGHNA, CDR2 YSLEER. Trimming stripped 1 base from V and 10 bases from J, with 12 bases between. This CDR3 contains 13 residues.